This T cell receptor beta chain was found in a study of response to subunit inactivated influenza vaccine. Study outcomes and limitations: The authors suggested that every seasonal influenza vaccination recruits few new T cells.

From the RT-PCR reads, TCRdb called clonotypes with MiXCR, one entry per CDR3 protein. The sample shows about 780,000 distinct CDR3 sequences, about 18% of them seen only once. The CDR3 is made up of 16 amino acids. The V end was cut by 0 bases, the J end by 2 bases, with 17 bases between. CDR1 and CDR2 (germline): DFQATT, SNEGSKA (reference sequence). This clonotype was seen at least ten times. Its antigen is undetermined. This receptor was taken from a man aged 45 to 65 who received an inactivated influenza vaccine. Sample: PBMCs from blood, taken around 5 days after vaccination. The chain links TRBV20-1 to TRBJ2-7; D is possibly TRBD2 (6 bases). The CDR3 DNA reads TGCAGTGCTAGAGATTGGTTGCGGGACGGGACCTACGAGCAGTACTTC. Protein: CSARDWLRDGTYEQYF.